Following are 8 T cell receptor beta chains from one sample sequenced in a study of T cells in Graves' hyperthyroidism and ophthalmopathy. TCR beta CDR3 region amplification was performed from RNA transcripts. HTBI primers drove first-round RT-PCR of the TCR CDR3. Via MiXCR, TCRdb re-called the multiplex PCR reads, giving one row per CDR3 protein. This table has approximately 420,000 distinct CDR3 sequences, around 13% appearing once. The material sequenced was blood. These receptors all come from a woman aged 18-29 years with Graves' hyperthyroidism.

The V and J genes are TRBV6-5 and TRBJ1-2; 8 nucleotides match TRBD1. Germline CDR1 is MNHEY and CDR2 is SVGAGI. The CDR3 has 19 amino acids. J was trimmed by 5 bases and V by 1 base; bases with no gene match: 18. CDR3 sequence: CASSYLSGTGTGRGYGYTF. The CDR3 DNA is TGTGCCAGCAGTTACTTATCAGGCACCGGGACAGGTAGAGGGTATGGCTACACCTTC.

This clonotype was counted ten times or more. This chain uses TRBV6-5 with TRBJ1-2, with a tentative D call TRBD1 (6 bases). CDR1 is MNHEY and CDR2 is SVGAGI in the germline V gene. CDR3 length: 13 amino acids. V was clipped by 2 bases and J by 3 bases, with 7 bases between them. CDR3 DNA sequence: TGTGCCAGCAGTTACCCAGGGGACTATGGCTACACCTTC. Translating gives CASSYPGDYGYTF.

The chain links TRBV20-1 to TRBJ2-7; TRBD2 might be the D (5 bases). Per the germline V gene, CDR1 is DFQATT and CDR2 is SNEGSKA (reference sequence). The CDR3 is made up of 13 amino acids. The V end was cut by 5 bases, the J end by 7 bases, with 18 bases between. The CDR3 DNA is TGCAGTGCTTCCCCTGGCGGCGGGCAGGAGCAGTACTTC. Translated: CSASPGGGQEQYF.

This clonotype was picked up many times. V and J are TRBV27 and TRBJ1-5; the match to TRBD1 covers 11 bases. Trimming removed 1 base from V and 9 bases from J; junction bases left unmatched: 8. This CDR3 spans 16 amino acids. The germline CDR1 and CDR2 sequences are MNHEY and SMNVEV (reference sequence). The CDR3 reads CASSLLGQGVTRPQHF. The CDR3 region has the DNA TGTGCCAGCAGTTTATTGGGACAGGGGGTAACCCGGCCCCAGCATTTT.

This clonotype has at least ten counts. In DNA, the CDR3 is TGTGCCAGCAGCCAAGATGCGCCGGGACAGCTGAACACCGGGGAGCTGTTTTTT. It yields the protein CASSQDAPGQLNTGELFF. V is TRBV3-1 and J is TRBJ2-2; 7 nucleotides agree with TRBD1. J lost 1 base, V lost 0 bases, and 8 bases had no gene match. The CDR3 is made up of 18 amino acids. The germline CDR1 and CDR2 sequences are LGHDT and YNNKEL (reference sequence).

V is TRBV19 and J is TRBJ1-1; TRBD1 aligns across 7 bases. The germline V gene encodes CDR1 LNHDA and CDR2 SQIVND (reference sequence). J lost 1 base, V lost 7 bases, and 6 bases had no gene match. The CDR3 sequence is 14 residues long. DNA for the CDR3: TGTGCCAGTACCTCGGACAGGTGGAACACTGAAGCTTTCTTT. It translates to CASTSDRWNTEAFF.

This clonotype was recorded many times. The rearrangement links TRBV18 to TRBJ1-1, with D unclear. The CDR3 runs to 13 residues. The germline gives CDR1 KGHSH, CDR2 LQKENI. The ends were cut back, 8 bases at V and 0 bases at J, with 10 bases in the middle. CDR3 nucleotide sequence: TGTGCCAGCAGGGATGATATGAACACTGAAGCTTTCTTT. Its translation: CASRDDMNTEAFF.

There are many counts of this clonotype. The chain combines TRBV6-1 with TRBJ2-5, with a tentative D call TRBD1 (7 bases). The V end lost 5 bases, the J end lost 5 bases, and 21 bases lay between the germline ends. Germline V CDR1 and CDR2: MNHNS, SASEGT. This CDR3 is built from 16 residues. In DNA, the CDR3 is TGTGCCAGCAGTACTATTCTAACAGGGGAGGTTGAGACCCAGTACTTC. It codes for CASSTILTGEVETQYF.